This TCR beta chain comes out of a study of blood T cell repertoires in COVID-19. Study details: There were acute and convalescent COVID-19 samples, and they came from the United States, Italy and Spain. The cDNA or gDNA used as material had been derived from T cells, B-cell-depleted T cells, or PBMCs.

The ends were cut back, 3 bases at V and 6 bases at J, with 17 bases in the middle. CDR3 size: 15 residues. Germline V gives CDR1 PRHDT, CDR2 FYEKMQ (reference sequence). Adults between about 18 and 89 years of age took part from about 24 US areas. Cohorts were based on clinical histories the participants reported. Repertoires were generated with immunoSEQ multiplex PCR, while TCRdb's copy carries only in-frame clones and drops some. Of a few hundred thousand clones in the sample, about 90% were seen once. The sequence came from a young woman with acute COVID-19. Sequenced: PBMCs or T cells enriched from blood (not recorded which). The chain uses TRBV13 and TRBJ1-2, with D perhaps TRBD1 (5 bases). The CDR3 coding sequence is TGTGCCAGCAGCTTCGTCAGGGAAGTTGGGGATGGCTACACCTTC. It encodes CASSFVREVGDGYTF.